This is a list of T cell receptor beta chains from one sample in a study of T-cell reconstitution after alpha-beta-depleted transplantation in children. TCRdb called the PCR reads again in MiXCR, with one record for every CDR3 protein. The table includes some 490,000 distinct CDR3 sequences, about an eighth detected once. The specimen was PBMCs from the stem cell graft donor, collected from the stem cell graft. All receptors come from a human donor who donated a stem cell graft to a child with combined immunodeficiency. The CDR3 runs from the conserved cysteine through the conserved F or W. The D gene is left open where the match is weak. Clone size is stated in some rows and not others, as once, few, many or a class when expanded.

clone_size	j_call	cdr3_length	d_call	v_call	cdr3_nt	cdr3_aa
many	TRBJ2-3	15	TRBD1	TRBV7-2	TGTGCCAGCAGTCCTACAGGGGTAAACACAGATACGCAGTATTTT	CASSPTGVNTDTQYF
many	TRBJ1-1	15	.	TRBV12-5	TGTGCTAGTGGTTCCCCGGTCCCCTTGGACACTGAAGCTTTCTTT	CASGSPVPLDTEAFF
many	TRBJ2-7	9	.	TRBV20-1	TGCAGTGTCGGTGGCGAGCAGTACTTC	CSVGGEQYF
.	TRBJ1-5	17	.	TRBV7-9	TGTGCCAGCAGCTTAGAGGCGGGGGCCGTCGGCAATCAGCCCCAGCATTTT	CASSLEAGAVGNQPQHF
few	TRBJ2-5	15	.	TRBV11-3	TGTGCCAGCAGCTTAGGGCAGCAGGGTGGTGAGACCCAGTACTTC	CASSLGQQGGETQYF
many	TRBJ2-1	14	.	TRBV7-9	TGTGCCAGCAGCTCTGACGATTACTACAATGAGCAGTTCTTC	CASSSDDYYNEQFF
many	TRBJ1-1	15	.	TRBV18	TGTGCCAGCTCAAACCTCAGGGGATTGGGGACTGAAGCTTTCTTT	CASSNLRGLGTEAFF
few	TRBJ2-7	14	.	TRBV27	TGTGCCAGCAGCCCGACAGGACCCTACTACGAGCAGTACTTC	CASSPTGPYYEQYF
many	TRBJ2-5	15	.	TRBV3-1	TGTGCCAGCAGCCAAGATACCATCCCCCAAGAGACCCAGTACTTC	CASSQDTIPQETQYF
few	TRBJ2-7	15	.	TRBV9	TGTGCCAGCAGCGTAGGTCAGGCTTCCTCCTACGAGCAGTACTTC	CASSVGQASSYEQYF
few	TRBJ1-5	15	.	TRBV7-2	TGTGCCAGCAGCTTAGCCACACTGAGCAATCAGCCCCAGCATTTT	CASSLATLSNQPQHF
few	TRBJ2-1	15	.	TRBV12-3/TRBV12-4	TGTGCCAGCAGTTTAGTGGGGGGGCCGTCATATGAGCAGTTCTTC	CASSLVGGPSYEQFF
.	TRBJ1-2	11	.	TRBV12-3/TRBV12-4	TGTGCCAGCAGTTTCTCGTGGGGCTACACCTTC	CASSFSWGYTF
.	TRBJ1-6	15	TRBD1	TRBV19	TGTGCCAGTAGTATCAGGGGGCGCGATAATTCACCCCTCCACTTT	CASSIRGRDNSPLHF
few	TRBJ2-1	16	.	TRBV12-3/TRBV12-4	TGTGCCAGCACACTAGTCCTTACGACCGCCTACAATGAGCAGTTCTTC	CASTLVLTTAYNEQFF
.	TRBJ1-1	14	TRBD1	TRBV12-3/TRBV12-4	TGTGCCAGCAGTATGGAGACAGGGGTCACTGAAGCTTTCTTT	CASSMETGVTEAFF
few	TRBJ2-6	16	.	TRBV29-1	TGCAGCGTTGATATATTGGAGGGATCTGGGGCCAACGTCCTGACTTTC	CSVDILEGSGANVLTF
few	TRBJ2-1	18	.	TRBV11-2	TGTGCCAGCAGCTTAAAACTTGTTCCTAGCCTAGTCTACAATGAGCAGTTCTTC	CASSLKLVPSLVYNEQFF
few	TRBJ2-1	14	TRBD2	TRBV5-1	TGCGCCAGCAGCCAGGGACTAGCGGGAACTGAGCAGTTCTTC	CASSQGLAGTEQFF
.	TRBJ2-1	18	.	TRBV3-1	TGTGCCAGCACCCAAGATGTCCGGGGGGCGGGCGTTTACAATGAGCAGTTCTTC	CASTQDVRGAGVYNEQFF
.	TRBJ1-2	17	.	TRBV4-3	TGCGCCAGCAGCCAAGATTTCTCAGGGCAGGTCAACTATGGCTACACCTTC	CASSQDFSGQVNYGYTF
many	TRBJ2-7	14	TRBD1	TRBV28	TGTGCCAGCAGTATGGGACAGGCCTCCTACGAGCAGTACTTC	CASSMGQASYEQYF
many	TRBJ2-3	14	TRBD1	TRBV10-3	TGTGCCGCCGGTCCAGGGGGCGCCACAGATACGCAGTATTTT	CAAGPGGATDTQYF
many	TRBJ2-3	12	.	TRBV12-3/TRBV12-4	TGTGCCAGCAGCAGGAGCACAGATACGCAGTATTTT	CASSRSTDTQYF
.	TRBJ1-2	16	.	TRBV4-3	TGCGCCAGCAGCCAAGTTTGGGAGGCTTCGGACTATGGCTACACCTTC	CASSQVWEASDYGYTF
once	TRBJ2-2	14	TRBD1	TRBV12-3/TRBV12-4	TGTGCCAGCAGGCACAGGGGGAACACCGGGGAGCTGTTTTTT	CASRHRGNTGELFF
few	TRBJ2-1	19	TRBD2	TRBV5-1	TGCGCCAGCAGCTTCTGGCCGCGGGTAAGCGGGAGATCCTACAATGAGCAGTTCTTC	CASSFWPRVSGRSYNEQFF
few	TRBJ1-5	14	.	TRBV5-6	TGTGCCAGCAGCTTGGCTGGACAGTTTAAGCCCCAGCATTTT	CASSLAGQFKPQHF
.	TRBJ2-2	16	.	TRBV5-1	TGCGCCAGCAGCTTGGTAGCGGAGAAGAACACCGGGGAGCTGTTTTTT	CASSLVAEKNTGELFF
.	TRBJ2-7	14	TRBD2	TRBV12-3/TRBV12-4	TGTGCCAGCAGTTTTGGCGGGGGGGTCTACGAGCAGTACTTC	CASSFGGGVYEQYF
few	TRBJ2-7	16	TRBD1	TRBV9	TGTGCCAGCAGCACCGCTGGGGGACAGGGGTCCGACGAGCAGTACTTC	CASSTAGGQGSDEQYF
many	TRBJ2-7	14	TRBD1	TRBV5-1	TGCGCCAGCAGCTTGGACAGGGGTGCGTACGAGCAGTACTTC	CASSLDRGAYEQYF
.	TRBJ1-1	12	TRBD1	TRBV10-3	TGTGCCACCGATACAGGGGGAACTGAAGCTTTCTTT	CATDTGGTEAFF
few	TRBJ2-3	16	.	TRBV5-1	TGCGCCAGCAGCGCCTACCGGGACGAAAGCACAGATACGCAGTATTTT	CASSAYRDESTDTQYF
.	TRBJ2-6	18	.	TRBV5-6	TGTGCCAGCAGCTTTCCGGGACCGACTAGCTCTGGGGCCAACGTCCTGACTTTC	CASSFPGPTSSGANVLTF
.	TRBJ2-1	15	TRBD1	TRBV7-3	TGTGCCAGCAGCGTAACCGGGACAGTTCACAATGAGCAGTTCTTC	CASSVTGTVHNEQFF
few	TRBJ1-1	15	.	TRBV4-3	TGCGCCAGCAGCCAAGTGTCAGGGGCCGGGACTGAAGCTTTCTTT	CASSQVSGAGTEAFF
few	TRBJ2-7	14	.	TRBV15	TGTGCCACCAGCAGCGGTACAAATCGGTACGAGCAGTACTTC	CATSSGTNRYEQYF
few	TRBJ2-5	13	.	TRBV7-9	TGTGCCAGCAGCTACGGACAGCCGGTGACCCAGTACTTC	CASSYGQPVTQYF
few	TRBJ2-1	17	TRBD2	TRBV3-1	TGTGCCAGCAGCCGGGGGGAGGGCAGGCGCGGGGGCAATGAGCAGTTCTTC	CASSRGEGRRGGNEQFF
.	TRBJ1-1	13	.	TRBV12-3/TRBV12-4	TGTGCCAGCAGTTTCTCCTTAGGCACTGAAGCTTTCTTT	CASSFSLGTEAFF
.	TRBJ2-7	14	.	TRBV24-1	TGTGCCACCAGTCGAGGGACACACTCCTACGAGCAGTACTTC	CATSRGTHSYEQYF
.	TRBJ1-4	17	.	TRBV15	TGTGCCACCAGCAGAGATATCGAGGGGGCAACTAATGAAAAACTGTTTTTT	CATSRDIEGATNEKLFF
many	TRBJ1-1	13	TRBD1	TRBV6-5	TGTGCCAGCAGATGGACAGGGGTCACTGAAGCTTTCTTT	CASRWTGVTEAFF
many	TRBJ2-1	16	TRBD2	TRBV7-2	TGTGCCAGCAGCTTAGTGTGGACTAGCGGATACAATGAGCAGTTCTTC	CASSLVWTSGYNEQFF
many	TRBJ1-1	13	.	TRBV7-2	TGTGCCAGCAGCGAAGACCCGAACACTGAAGCTTTCTTT	CASSEDPNTEAFF
few	TRBJ2-7	17	.	TRBV3-1	TGTGCCAGCAGCCAGGACGAGCGTGCCCCGGTTCCCTACGAGCAGTACTTC	CASSQDERAPVPYEQYF
many	TRBJ2-5	15	.	TRBV12-3/TRBV12-4	TGTGCCAGCAGTGGCCCGGAAAAATGGACAGAGACCCAGTACTTC	CASSGPEKWTETQYF
.	TRBJ2-5	16	.	TRBV4-3	TGCGCCAGCAGCCAAGATACTGGGGCCTCCGGGGAGACCCAGTACTTC	CASSQDTGASGETQYF
few	TRBJ2-5	11	TRBD1	TRBV6-6	TGTGCCAGCAGCGCCGGGGACAGCCAGTACTTC	CASSAGDSQYF